This TCR beta chain was captured in a study of brain metastases from non-small cell lung cancer. Study-level findings and limits: Metastases had sparse T cells but largely shared repertoires with primaries. T-cell clones appeared expanded in 55% to 65% of brain metastases relative to matched primary tumors. T-cell infiltration was lower in brain metastases than primaries (P < 0.001).

The assay was immunoSEQ multiplex PCR, and TCRdb's table has in-frame clones only and misses some. The sample has some 7,700 clones; around four fifths are singletons. Germline V gene data show CDR1 as MNHEY and CDR2 as SVGAGI. The V gene end was trimmed by 7 bases and the J gene end by 3 bases; junction bases not matched to a gene: 5. This CDR3 has 14 amino acids. In the case of this clone: Its specificity is not known.

The genes are TRBV6-5 and TRBJ1-3; 8 bases map to TRBD1. The sequence was obtained from a donor at least 40 years old with non-small cell lung cancer. Sequenced input: primary lung tumor tissue. The CDR3 protein is CASIAQGVGNTIYF. CDR3 nucleotide sequence: TGTGCCAGCATCGCACAGGGGGTTGGAAACACCATATATTTT.